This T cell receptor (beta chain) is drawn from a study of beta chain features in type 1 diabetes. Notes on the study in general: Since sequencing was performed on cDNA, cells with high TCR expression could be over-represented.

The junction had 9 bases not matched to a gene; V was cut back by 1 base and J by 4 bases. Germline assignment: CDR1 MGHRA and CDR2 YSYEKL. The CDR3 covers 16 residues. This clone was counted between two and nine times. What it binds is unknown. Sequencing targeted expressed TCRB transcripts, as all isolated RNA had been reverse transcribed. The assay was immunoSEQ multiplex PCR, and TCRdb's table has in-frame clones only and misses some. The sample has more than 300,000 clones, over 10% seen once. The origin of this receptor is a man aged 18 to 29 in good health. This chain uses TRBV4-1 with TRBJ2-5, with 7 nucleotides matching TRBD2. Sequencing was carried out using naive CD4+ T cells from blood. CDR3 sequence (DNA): TGCGCCAGCAGCCAAGGGAGGGCGGGCGGGGGAGAGACCCAGTACTTC. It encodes CASSQGRAGGGETQYF.